This T cell receptor beta chain was sequenced in a study of Graves' ophthalmopathy and Graves' hyperthyroidism. Overall study results and limits: Thyroid clonotypes that were expanded above 0.001 frequency mostly also appeared in blood.

RNA transcripts yielded amplified TCR beta CDR3 regions. Second-round multiplex PCR followed a first-round RT-PCR using HTBI primers. TCRdb re-called the multiplex PCR reads with MiXCR, one entry per CDR3 protein. The data show roughly 1.1 million distinct CDR3 sequences, 35% to 40% seen once. Comment on this clonotype: The antigen remains unidentified.

The CDR3 spans 12 residues. V lost 0 bases to trimming and J lost 5 bases, with 8 bases between them. Germline V gene lookup returns CDR1 DFQATT and CDR2 SNEGSKA (reference sequence). Sequenced: peripheral blood or thyroid tissue (not recorded which). The source of this sequence is an adult man with Graves' hyperthyroidism. The chain is built from TRBV20-1 and TRBJ2-7; maybe TRBD2 (5 bases). The CDR3 protein is CSARDMGDEQYF. CDR3 nucleotide sequence: TGCAGTGCTAGAGATATGGGAGACGAGCAGTACTTC.